Each of the 22 T cell receptor beta chains below was sequenced from the same sample in a study of blood T cell repertoires in COVID-19. Profiled with immunoSEQ multiplex PCR; TCRdb holds only in-frame clones, not every one. The sample yields some 250,000 clones, 88% seen once. Sequencing was carried out using peripheral blood. Receptors were obtained from a woman aged 25 to 39 with acute or convalescent COVID-19.

V usage is TRBV10-3 and J usage is TRBJ2-5; D is unresolved. The V gene's germline CDR1 is ENHRY and CDR2 SYGVKD. CDR3 size: 11 residues. Trimming cost V 7 bases and J 5 bases, with 8 bases left between them. Here the CDR3 reads CAIKEAETQYF. The DNA of the CDR3 is TGTGCCATCAAAGAGGCGGAGACCCAGTACTTC.

This clone was found a few times. The gene calls are TRBV2 and TRBJ1-5; D not resolved. The CDR3 consists of 16 residues. CDR1 is SNHLY and CDR2 is FYNNEI in the germline V gene. The germline V and J ends were trimmed by 1 base and 5 bases, with 15 bases remaining between them. The CDR3, as DNA: TGTGCCAGCAGTGAAGGTGGCAGAAGATCCGATCAGCCCCAGCATTTT. It translates to CASSEGGRRSDQPQHF.

The DNA of the CDR3 is TGCGCCAGCAGCCAAGATGTTCCCGGGTCCTACAATGAGCAGTTCTTC. Amino acid sequence: CASSQDVPGSYNEQFF. J is TRBJ2-1 and V is TRBV4-3; D uncertain. Germline V gives CDR1 LGHNA, CDR2 YSLEER. The CDR3 consists of 16 residues. The ends were cut back, 0 bases at V and 1 base at J, with 10 bases in the middle.

There are a few counts of this clone. V gene TRBV10-1 combines with J gene TRBJ1-1; D remains ambiguous. The germline gives CDR1 WNHNN, CDR2 SYGVQD (reference sequence). The CDR3 totals 13 residues. V was pared by 7 bases and J by 2 bases, with 11 bases between. This CDR3 reads CASNQESNTEAFF. The DNA of the CDR3 is TGCGCCAGCAATCAGGAATCTAACACTGAAGCTTTCTTT.

This chain uses TRBV5-6 with TRBJ1-1, with TRBD1 matching over 12 bases. CDR3 size: 15 residues. Trimming at V came to 4 bases and at J to 4 bases, leaving 5 bases not matched to a gene. Germline V gene sequence: CDR1 SGHDT, CDR2 YYEEEE. Here the CDR3 DNA reads TGTGCCAGCAGCCTCGGGGACAGGGGGCGCACTGAAGCTTTCTTT. Its translation is CASSLGDRGRTEAFF.

This clone was seen just once. This CDR3 reads CSVELAGSYNEQFF. DNA of the CDR3: TGCAGCGTTGAACTAGCGGGATCCTACAATGAGCAGTTCTTC. V usage is TRBV29-1 and J usage is TRBJ2-1, with TRBD2 matching 9 bases. Germline V gene lookup returns CDR1 SQVTM and CDR2 ANQGSEA. With V trimmed by 2 bases and J by 1 base, 0 bases remained unmatched. CDR3 size: 14 residues.

The chain recombines TRBV6-5 with TRBJ1-3; D uncertain. V lost 0 bases and J 2 bases, leaving 8 bases between the germline ends. Germline CDR1 is MNHEY and CDR2 is SVGAGI. CDR3 length: 15 residues. CDR3 protein: CASSYSTGTGNTIYF. The CDR3 coding sequence is TGTGCCAGCAGTTACTCGACGGGAACTGGAAACACCATATATTTT.

V usage is TRBV19 and J usage is TRBJ2-1; D might be TRBD2 (5 bases). The CDR3 spans 15 residues. CDR1 is LNHDA and CDR2 is SQIVND in the germline V gene (reference sequence). Trimming removed 1 base from V and 5 bases from J, with 12 bases in between. Here the CDR3 DNA reads TGTGCCAGTAGTATAGCCGGTCTAGCAAACAATGAGCAGTTCTTC. It specifies CASSIAGLANNEQFF.

V usage is TRBV24-1 and J usage is TRBJ1-5, with D perhaps TRBD1 (5 bases). Germline values: CDR1 KGHDR, CDR2 SFDVKD. V lost 0 bases, J lost 3 bases, and 14 bases lay in between. This CDR3 region has 17 residues. CDR3 region: CATSDLHSGGINQPQHF. DNA for the CDR3: TGTGCCACCAGTGATTTGCATTCGGGGGGGATCAATCAGCCCCAGCATTTT.

The J gene is TRBJ2-3, the V gene TRBV15, with a tentative D call TRBD1 (5 bases). Trimming took off 1 base at V and 6 bases at J, with 14 bases between the two ends. Germline V CDR1 and CDR2: LNHNV, YYDKDF (reference sequence). The CDR3 is 15 residues long. The CDR3 is CATSRVAQALDTQYF. Written as DNA, the CDR3 is TGTGCCACCAGCAGAGTCGCACAGGCCCTTGATACGCAGTATTTT.

This chain links TRBV27 with TRBJ1-5; 8 nucleotides align to TRBD1. Germline CDR1 and CDR2: MNHEY and SMNVEV (reference sequence). This CDR3 contains 17 residues. V shed 5 bases and J 4 bases; nucleotides not matched to a gene: 13. CDR3 in DNA: TGTGCCAGCAGTCAAACACCGGTGGGACAGGAAAATCAGCCCCAGCATTTT. Protein: CASSQTPVGQENQPQHF.

The CDR3 loop reads CASSSGTAFGEQYF. The DNA of the CDR3 is TGTGCCAGCAGCTCCGGGACTGCGTTTGGCGAGCAGTACTTC. J is TRBJ2-7 and V is TRBV6-6, with a possible D match to TRBD2 (6 bases). Trimming removed 6 bases from V and 6 bases from J, with 18 bases in between. The germline gives CDR1 MNHNY, CDR2 SVGAGI (reference sequence). The CDR3 is made up of 14 amino acids.

The rearrangement links TRBV5-1 to TRBJ2-3, with TRBD2 identical over 14 bases. Germline V CDR1 and CDR2: SGHRS, YFSETQ. The CDR3 extends over 15 amino acids. V shed 4 bases, J shed 4 bases, and the junction held 2 bases outside the gene matches. Here the CDR3 DNA reads TGCGCCAGCAGCCTGACTAGCGGGAGGGCAGATACGCAGTATTTT. The encoded protein is CASSLTSGRADTQYF.

This clone was picked up one time. The V call is TRBV6-1, the J call TRBJ1-5; possibly TRBD1 for D (6 bases). This CDR3 has 13 residues. V was shortened by 10 bases and J by 1 base, with 11 bases between the two germline ends. Germline lookup yields CDR1 MNHNS and CDR2 SASEGT. This CDR3 reads CATGRGSNQPQHF. The CDR3 bases are TGTGCCACCGGAAGGGGGAGCAATCAGCCCCAGCATTTT.

V is TRBV24-1 and J is TRBJ2-2; 8 bases align to TRBD2. The CDR3 contains 15 residues. Germline V gene sequence: CDR1 KGHDR, CDR2 SFDVKD. Trimming removed 4 bases from V and 6 bases from J; junction bases left unmatched: 6. CDR3 residues: CATSDPGGVAGELFF. The CDR3, as DNA: TGTGCCACCAGTGACCCCGGGGGGGTCGCCGGGGAGCTGTTTTTT.

The chain links TRBV7-6 to TRBJ2-1; TRBD2 matches at 9 bases. In germline, CDR1 is SGHVS, CDR2 FNYEAQ. The CDR3 is 15 amino acids. V shed 3 bases, J shed 8 bases, and the junction held 8 bases outside the gene matches. The CDR3 protein is CASSLGSGRYDEQFF. CDR3 nucleotide sequence: TGTGCCAGCAGCTTGGGTAGCGGGAGATACGATGAGCAGTTCTTC.

The chain combines TRBV30 with TRBJ1-4, with unresolved D. Trimming stripped 2 bases from V and 5 bases from J, with 6 bases between. Germline-derived CDR1 and CDR2 are GTSNPN and SVGIG (reference sequence). The CDR3 is 12 amino acids. CDR3 nucleotide sequence: TGTGCCTGGAGTCAGTGGAATGAAAAACTGTTTTTT. It yields the protein CAWSQWNEKLFF.

The chain links TRBV12-5 to TRBJ2-5; the match to TRBD2 covers 9 bases. This CDR3 has 16 amino acids. Germline CDR1 and CDR2: LGHNT and FRNRAP. J lost 4 bases, V lost 6 bases, and 12 bases had no gene match. As DNA, the CDR3 is TGTGCTAGTGGCCCCGGGCTAGCGGGATTAAGAGAGACCCAGTACTTC. This codes for CASGPGLAGLRETQYF. The full variable domain, its missing parts supplied by reference TRBV12-5 and TRBJ2-5, is DARVTQTPRHKVTEMGQEVTMRCQPILGHNTVFWYRQTMMQGLELLAYFRNRAPLDDSGMPKDRFSAEMPDATLATLKIQPSEPRDSAVYFCASGPGLAGLRETQYFGPGTRLLVL.

The chain has TRBV7-2 and TRBJ1-2; 7 bases are shared with TRBD1. With V trimmed by 3 bases and J by 6 bases, 7 bases remained unmatched. Germline-derived CDR1 and CDR2 are SGHTA and FQGNSA. The CDR3 covers 14 residues. CDR3 sequence reads: CASSFFSQGDGYTF. CDR3 bases: TGTGCCAGCAGCTTCTTTTCGCAGGGGGATGGCTACACCTTC.

This CDR3 is CASSLVGTQLNEQFF. The CDR3 nucleotides are TGTGCCAGCAGCTTAGTCGGGACTCAGCTCAATGAGCAGTTCTTC. This chain joins TRBV11-2 and TRBJ2-1, with D possibly being TRBD2 (6 bases). Trimming stripped 1 base from V and 6 bases from J, with 13 bases between. Germline assignment: CDR1 SGHAT and CDR2 FQNNGV. The CDR3 loop spans 15 amino acids.

The gene calls are TRBV30 and TRBJ2-1; 10 bases are a match to TRBD2. The CDR3 loop spans 14 amino acids. After removal of 4 bases from V and 6 bases from J, the junction contained 6 bases not matched to a gene. In germline, CDR1 is GTSNPN, CDR2 SVGIG (reference sequence). The CDR3 bases are TGTGCCTGGAACCCCGGGACTAGCGCCAATGAGCAGTTCTTC. Translation gives CAWNPGTSANEQFF. The complete variable domain, with remaining parts taken from reference TRBV30 and TRBJ2-1, reads SQTIHQWPATLVQPVGSPLSLECTVEGTSNPNLYWYRQAAGRGLQLLFYSVGIGQISSEVPQNLSASRPQDRQFILSSKKLLLSDSGFYLCAWNPGTSANEQFFGPGTRLTVL.

The chain carries TRBV27 and TRBJ1-1, with TRBD1 identical over 9 bases. Germline trimming cut 5 bases from V and 0 bases from J; bases unmatched to any gene: 7. The germline gives CDR1 MNHEY, CDR2 SMNVEV (reference sequence). CDR3 length: 16 residues. The CDR3 bases are TGTGCCAGCAGTCCGGACAGGGGACACATGAACACTGAAGCTTTCTTT. Translated: CASSPDRGHMNTEAFF.